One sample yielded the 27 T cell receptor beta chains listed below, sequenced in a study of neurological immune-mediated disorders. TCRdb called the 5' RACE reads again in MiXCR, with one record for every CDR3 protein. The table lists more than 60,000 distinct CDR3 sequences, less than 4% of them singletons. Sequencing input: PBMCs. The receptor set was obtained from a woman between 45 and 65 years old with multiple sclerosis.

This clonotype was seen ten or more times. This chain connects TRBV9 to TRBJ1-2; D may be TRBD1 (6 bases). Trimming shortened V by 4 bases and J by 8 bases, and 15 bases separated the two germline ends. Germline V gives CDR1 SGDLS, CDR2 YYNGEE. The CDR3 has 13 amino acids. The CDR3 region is CASSPYRRGGYTF. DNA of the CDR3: TGTGCCAGCAGCCCCTACCGCAGGGGAGGCTACACCTTC. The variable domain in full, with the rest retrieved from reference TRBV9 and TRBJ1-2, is DSGVTQTPKHLITATGQRVTLRCSPRSGDLSVYWYQQSLDQGLQFLIQYYNGEERAKGNILERFSAQQFPDLHSELNLSSLELGDSALYFCASSPYRRGGYTFGSGTRLTVV.

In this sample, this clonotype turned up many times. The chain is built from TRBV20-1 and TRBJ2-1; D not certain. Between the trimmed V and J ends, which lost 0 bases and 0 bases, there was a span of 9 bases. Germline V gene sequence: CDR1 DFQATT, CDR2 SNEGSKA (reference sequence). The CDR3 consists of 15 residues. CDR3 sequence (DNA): TGCAGTGCTAGAGAGGGCCTGAGCTCCTACAATGAGCAGTTCTTC. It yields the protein CSAREGLSSYNEQFF.

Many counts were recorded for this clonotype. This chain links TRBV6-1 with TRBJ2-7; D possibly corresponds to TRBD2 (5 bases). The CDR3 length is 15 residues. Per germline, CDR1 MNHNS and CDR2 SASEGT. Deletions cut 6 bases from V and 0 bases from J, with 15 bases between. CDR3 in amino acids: CASSLRAGGSYEQYF. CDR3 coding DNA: TGTGCCAGCAGCCTACGGGCGGGCGGCTCCTACGAGCAGTACTTC.

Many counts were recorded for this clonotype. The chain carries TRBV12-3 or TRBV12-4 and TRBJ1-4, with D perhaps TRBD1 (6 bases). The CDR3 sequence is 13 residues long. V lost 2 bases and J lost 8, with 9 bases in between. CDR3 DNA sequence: TGTGCCAGCAGTTTAATCCAGGGGGAAAAACTGTTTTTT. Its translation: CASSLIQGEKLFF.

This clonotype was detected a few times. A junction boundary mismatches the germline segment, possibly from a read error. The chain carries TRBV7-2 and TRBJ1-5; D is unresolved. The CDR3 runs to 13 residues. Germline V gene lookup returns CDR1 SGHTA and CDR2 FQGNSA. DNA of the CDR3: TGTGCCAGCAGCTGGGCGACGGATCAGCCCCAGAATTTT. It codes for CASSWATDQPQNF.

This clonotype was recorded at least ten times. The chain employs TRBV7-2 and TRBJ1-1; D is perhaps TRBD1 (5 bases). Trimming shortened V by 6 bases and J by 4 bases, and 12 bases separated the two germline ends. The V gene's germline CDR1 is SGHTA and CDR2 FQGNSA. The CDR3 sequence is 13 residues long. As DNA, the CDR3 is TGTGCCAGCAGGCCCTCGGGGGGCACTGAAGCTTTCTTT. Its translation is CASRPSGGTEAFF.

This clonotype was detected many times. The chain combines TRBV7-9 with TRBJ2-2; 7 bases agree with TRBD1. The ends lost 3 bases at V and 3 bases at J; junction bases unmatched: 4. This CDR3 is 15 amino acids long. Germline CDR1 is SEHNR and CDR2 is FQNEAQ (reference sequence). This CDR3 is CASSFDRVHTGELFF. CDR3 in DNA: TGTGCCAGCAGCTTTGACAGGGTCCACACCGGGGAGCTGTTTTTT.

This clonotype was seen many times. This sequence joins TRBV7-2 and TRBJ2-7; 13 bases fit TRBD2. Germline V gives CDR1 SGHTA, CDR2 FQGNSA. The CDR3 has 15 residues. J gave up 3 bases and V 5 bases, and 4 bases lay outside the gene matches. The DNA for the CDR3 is TGTGCCAGCAGCATGACTAGCGGGAGGTTCTACGAGCAGTACTTC. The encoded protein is CASSMTSGRFYEQYF.

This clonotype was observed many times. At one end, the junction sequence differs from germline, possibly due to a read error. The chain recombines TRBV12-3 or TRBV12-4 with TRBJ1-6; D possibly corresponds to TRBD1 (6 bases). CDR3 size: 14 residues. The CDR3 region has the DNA TGTGCCAGCAGCTTGGGACAACAAGGTTCACCCCTCAACTTT. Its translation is CASSLGQQGSPLNF.

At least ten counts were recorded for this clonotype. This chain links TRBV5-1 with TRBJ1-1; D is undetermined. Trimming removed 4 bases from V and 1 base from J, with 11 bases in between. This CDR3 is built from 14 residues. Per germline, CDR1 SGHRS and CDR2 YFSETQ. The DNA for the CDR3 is TGCGCCAGCAGCACGCAGGACGCGAACACTGAAGCTTTCTTT. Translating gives CASSTQDANTEAFF.

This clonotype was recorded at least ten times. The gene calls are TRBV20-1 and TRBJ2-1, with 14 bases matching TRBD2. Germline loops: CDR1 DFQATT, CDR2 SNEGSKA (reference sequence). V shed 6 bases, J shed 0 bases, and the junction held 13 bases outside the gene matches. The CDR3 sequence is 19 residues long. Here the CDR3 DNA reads TGCAGTGCGGAAGGACTAGCGGGAGGTGGGTCATCCTCCTACAATGAGCAGTTCTTC. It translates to CSAEGLAGGGSSSYNEQFF.

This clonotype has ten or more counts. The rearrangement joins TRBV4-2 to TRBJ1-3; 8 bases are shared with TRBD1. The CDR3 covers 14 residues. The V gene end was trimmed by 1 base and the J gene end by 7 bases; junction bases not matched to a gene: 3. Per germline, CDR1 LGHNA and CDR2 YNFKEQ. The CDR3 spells CASSQVGQGNTIYF. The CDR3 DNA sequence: TGTGCCAGCAGCCAAGTCGGACAGGGTAACACCATATATTTT.

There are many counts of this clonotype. The CDR3 spells CASSLTEDSEAFF. Written as DNA, the CDR3 is TGTGCCAGCAGTTTGACAGAGGACAGTGAAGCTTTCTTT. This sequence joins TRBV28 and TRBJ1-1; tentative D call: TRBD1 (6 bases). This CDR3 has 13 amino acids. V lost 3 bases and J lost 7, with 12 bases in between. The germline gives CDR1 MDHEN, CDR2 SYDVKM.

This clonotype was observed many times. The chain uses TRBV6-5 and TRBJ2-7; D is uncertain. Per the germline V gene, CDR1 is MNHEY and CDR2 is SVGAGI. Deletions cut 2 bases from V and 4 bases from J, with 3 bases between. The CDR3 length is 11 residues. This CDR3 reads CASSYEYEQYF. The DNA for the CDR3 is TGTGCCAGCAGTTACGAGTACGAGCAGTACTTC.

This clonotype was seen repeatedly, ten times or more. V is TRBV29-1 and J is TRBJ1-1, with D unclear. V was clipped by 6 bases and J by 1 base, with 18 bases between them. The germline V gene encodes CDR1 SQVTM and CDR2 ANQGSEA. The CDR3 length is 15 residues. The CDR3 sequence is CSVDHPTRENTEAFF. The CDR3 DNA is TGCAGCGTAGACCATCCGACACGAGAGAACACTGAAGCTTTCTTT.

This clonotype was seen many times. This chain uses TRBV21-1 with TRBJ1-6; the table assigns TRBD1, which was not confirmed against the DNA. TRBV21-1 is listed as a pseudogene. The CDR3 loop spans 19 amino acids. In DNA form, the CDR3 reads TGTGCCAGCAGCAAAAAGGAAAAGGACAGCGTCTCGATTAATTCACCCCTCCACTTT. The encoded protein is CASSKKEKDSVSINSPLHF.

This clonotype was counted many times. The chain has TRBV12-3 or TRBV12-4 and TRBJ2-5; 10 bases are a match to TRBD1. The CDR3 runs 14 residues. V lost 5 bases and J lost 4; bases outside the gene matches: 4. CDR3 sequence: CASSIRQGAETQYF. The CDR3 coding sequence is TGTGCCAGCAGTATACGACAGGGGGCAGAGACCCAGTACTTC.

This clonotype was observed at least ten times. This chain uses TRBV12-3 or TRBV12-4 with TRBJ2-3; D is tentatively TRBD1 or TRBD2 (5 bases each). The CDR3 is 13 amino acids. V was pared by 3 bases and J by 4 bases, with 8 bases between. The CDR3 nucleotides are TGTGCCAGCAGTTTTTGGGGGTCAGATACGCAGTATTTT. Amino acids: CASSFWGSDTQYF.

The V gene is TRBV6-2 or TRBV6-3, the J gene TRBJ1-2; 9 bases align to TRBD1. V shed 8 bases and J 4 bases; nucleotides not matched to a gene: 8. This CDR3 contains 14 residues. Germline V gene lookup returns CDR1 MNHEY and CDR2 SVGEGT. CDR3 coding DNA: TGTGCCAGCGTTTCGACAGGGGGTCCCTATGGCTACACCTTC. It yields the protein CASVSTGGPYGYTF.

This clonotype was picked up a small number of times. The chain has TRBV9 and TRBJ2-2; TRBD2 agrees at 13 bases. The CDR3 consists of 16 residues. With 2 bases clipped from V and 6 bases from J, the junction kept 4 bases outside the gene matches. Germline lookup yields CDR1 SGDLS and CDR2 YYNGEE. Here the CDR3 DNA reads TGTGCCAGCAGCGTCGCGGGACTAGCGGGGTCCGGGGAGCTGTTTTTT. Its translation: CASSVAGLAGSGELFF.

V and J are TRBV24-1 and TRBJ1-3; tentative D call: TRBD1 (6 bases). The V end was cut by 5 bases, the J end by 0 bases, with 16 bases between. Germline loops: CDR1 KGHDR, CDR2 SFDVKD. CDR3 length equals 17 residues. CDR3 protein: CATSGPTGTPSGNTIYF. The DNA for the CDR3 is TGTGCCACCAGTGGACCGACCGGGACACCCTCTGGAAACACCATATATTTT.

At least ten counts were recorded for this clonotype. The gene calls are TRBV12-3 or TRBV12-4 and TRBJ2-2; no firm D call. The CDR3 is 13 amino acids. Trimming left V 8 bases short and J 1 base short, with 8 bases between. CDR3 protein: CASYRRNTGELFF. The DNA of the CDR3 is TGTGCCAGCTACCGAAGGAACACCGGGGAGCTGTTTTTT.

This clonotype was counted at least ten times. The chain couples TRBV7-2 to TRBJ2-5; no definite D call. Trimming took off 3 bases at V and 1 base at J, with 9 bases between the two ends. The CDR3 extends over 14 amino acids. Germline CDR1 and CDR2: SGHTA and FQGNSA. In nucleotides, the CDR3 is TGTGCCAGCAGCTTTCGGTCAGTCCAAGAGACCCAGTACTTC. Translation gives CASSFRSVQETQYF.

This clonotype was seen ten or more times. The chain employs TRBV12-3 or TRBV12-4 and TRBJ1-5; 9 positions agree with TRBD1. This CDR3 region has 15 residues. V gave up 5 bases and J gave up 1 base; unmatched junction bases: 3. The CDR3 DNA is TGTGCCAGCAGTATTGGGACAGGGAGCAATCAGCCCCAGCATTTT. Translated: CASSIGTGSNQPQHF.

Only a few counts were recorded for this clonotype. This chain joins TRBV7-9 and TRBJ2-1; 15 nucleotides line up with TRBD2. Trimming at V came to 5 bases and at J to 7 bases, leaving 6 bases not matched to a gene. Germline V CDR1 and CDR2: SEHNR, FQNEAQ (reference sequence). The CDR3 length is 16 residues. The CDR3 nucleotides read TGTGCCAGCAGCCCCGGGACTAGCGGGAGGTATAATGAGCAGTTCTTC. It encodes CASSPGTSGRYNEQFF.

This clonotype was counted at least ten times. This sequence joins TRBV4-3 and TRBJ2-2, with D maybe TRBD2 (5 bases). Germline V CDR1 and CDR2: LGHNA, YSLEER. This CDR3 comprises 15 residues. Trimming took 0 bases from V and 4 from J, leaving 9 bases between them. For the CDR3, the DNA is TGCGCCAGCAGCCAAGATGAGGGAAGCACCGGGGAGCTGTTTTTT. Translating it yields CASSQDEGSTGELFF.

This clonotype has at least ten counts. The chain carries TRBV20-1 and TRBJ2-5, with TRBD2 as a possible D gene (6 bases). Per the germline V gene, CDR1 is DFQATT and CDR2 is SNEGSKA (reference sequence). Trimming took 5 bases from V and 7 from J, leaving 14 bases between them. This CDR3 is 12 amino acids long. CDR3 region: CSAAGDWGTQYF. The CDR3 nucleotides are TGCAGTGCTGCCGGGGACTGGGGGACCCAGTACTTC.